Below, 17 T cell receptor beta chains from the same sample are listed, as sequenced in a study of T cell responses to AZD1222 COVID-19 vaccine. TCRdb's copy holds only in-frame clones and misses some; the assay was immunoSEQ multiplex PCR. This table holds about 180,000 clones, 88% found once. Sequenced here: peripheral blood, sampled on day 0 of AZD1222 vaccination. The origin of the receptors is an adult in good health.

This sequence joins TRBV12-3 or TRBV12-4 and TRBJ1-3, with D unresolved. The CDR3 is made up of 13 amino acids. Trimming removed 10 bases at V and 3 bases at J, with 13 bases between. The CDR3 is CAISAGGGNTIYF. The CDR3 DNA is TGTGCCATCAGCGCGGGAGGTGGAAACACCATATATTTT.

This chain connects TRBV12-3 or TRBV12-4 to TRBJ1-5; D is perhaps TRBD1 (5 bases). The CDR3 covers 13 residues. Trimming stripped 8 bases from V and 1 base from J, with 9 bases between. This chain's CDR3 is CASAGQSNQPQHF. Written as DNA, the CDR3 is TGTGCCAGCGCTGGACAAAGCAATCAGCCCCAGCATTTT.

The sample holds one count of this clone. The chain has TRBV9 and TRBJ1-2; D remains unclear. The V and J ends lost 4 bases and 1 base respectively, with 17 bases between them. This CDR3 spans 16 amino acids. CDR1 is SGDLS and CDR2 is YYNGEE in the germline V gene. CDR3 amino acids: CASSPFSGGFNYGYTF. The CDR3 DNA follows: TGTGCCAGCAGCCCCTTCTCGGGAGGGTTTAACTATGGCTACACCTTC. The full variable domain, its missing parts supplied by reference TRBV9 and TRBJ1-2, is DSGVTQTPKHLITATGQRVTLRCSPRSGDLSVYWYQQSLDQGLQFLIQYYNGEERAKGNILERFSAQQFPDLHSELNLSSLELGDSALYFCASSPFSGGFNYGYTFGSGTRLTVV.

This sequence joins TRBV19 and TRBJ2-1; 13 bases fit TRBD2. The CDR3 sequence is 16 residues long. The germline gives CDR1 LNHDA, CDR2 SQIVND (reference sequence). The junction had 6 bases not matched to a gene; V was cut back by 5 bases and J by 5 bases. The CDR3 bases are TGTGCCAGTAGTCCCACTAGCGGGAGGGCGGACAATGAGCAGTTCTTC. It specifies CASSPTSGRADNEQFF. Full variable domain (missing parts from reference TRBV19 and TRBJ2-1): DGGITQSPKYLFRKEGQNVTLSCEQNLNHDAMYWYRQDPGQGLRLIYYSQIVNDFQKGDIAEGYSVSREKKESFPLTVTSAQKNPTAFYLCASSPTSGRADNEQFFGPGTRLTVL.

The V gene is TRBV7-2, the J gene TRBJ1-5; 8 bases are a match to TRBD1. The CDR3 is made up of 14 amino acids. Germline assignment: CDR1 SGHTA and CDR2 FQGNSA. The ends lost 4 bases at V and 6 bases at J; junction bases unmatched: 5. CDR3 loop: CASSSGTGSQPQHF. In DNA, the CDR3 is TGTGCCAGCAGCTCTGGGACAGGTAGTCAGCCCCAGCATTTT.

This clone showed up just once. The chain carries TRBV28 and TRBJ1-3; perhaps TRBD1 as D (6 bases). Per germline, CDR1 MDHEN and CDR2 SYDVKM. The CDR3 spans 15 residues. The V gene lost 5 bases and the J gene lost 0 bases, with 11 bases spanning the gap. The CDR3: CASSKTGSSGNTIYF. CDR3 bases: TGTGCCAGCAGTAAAACAGGGAGCTCTGGAAACACCATATATTTT.

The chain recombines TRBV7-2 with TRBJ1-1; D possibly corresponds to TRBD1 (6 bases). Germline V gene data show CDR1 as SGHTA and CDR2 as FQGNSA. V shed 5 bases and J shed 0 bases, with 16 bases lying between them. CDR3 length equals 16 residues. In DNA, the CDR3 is TGTGCCAGCAGCCCGGGACACATACTAATGAACACTGAAGCTTTCTTT. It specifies CASSPGHILMNTEAFF.

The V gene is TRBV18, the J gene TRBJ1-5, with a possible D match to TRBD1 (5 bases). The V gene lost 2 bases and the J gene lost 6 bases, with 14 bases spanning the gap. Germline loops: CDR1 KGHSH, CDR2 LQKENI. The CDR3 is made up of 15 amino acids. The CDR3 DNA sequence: TGTGCCAGCTCACCATCCGGAGGGACCCTTCAGCCCCAGCATTTT. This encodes CASSPSGGTLQPQHF.

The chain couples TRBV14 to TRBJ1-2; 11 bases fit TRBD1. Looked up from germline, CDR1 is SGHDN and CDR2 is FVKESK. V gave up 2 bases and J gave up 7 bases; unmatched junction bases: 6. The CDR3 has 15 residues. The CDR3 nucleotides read TGTGCCAGCAGCCAACTAGGACAGGGGGCGCGTGGCTACACCTTC. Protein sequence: CASSQLGQGARGYTF.

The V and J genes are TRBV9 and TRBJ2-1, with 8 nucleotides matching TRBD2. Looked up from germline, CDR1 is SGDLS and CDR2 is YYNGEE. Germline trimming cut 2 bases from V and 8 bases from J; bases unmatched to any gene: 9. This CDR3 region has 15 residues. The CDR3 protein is CASSVGWSGSYEQFF. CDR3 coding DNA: TGTGCCAGCAGCGTTGGCTGGAGCGGGAGCTATGAGCAGTTCTTC.

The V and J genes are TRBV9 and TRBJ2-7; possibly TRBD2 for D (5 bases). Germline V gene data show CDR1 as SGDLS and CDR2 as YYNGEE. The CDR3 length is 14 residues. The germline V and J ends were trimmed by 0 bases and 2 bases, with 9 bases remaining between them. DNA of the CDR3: TGTGCCAGCAGCGTAGATGGGAGTACCTACGAGCAGTACTTC. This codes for CASSVDGSTYEQYF.

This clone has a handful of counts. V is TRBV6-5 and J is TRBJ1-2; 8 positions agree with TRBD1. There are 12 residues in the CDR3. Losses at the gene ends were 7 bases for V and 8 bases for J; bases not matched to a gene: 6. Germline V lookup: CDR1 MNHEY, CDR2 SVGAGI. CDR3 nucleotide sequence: TGTGCCAGCACCGGACAGGGCGAGGGCTACACCTTC. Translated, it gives CASTGQGEGYTF.

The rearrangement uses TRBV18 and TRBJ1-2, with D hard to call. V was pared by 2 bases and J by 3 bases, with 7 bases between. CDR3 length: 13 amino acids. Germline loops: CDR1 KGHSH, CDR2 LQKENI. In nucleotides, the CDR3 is TGTGCCAGCTCACCAGAGACCTACTATGGCTACACCTTC. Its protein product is CASSPETYYGYTF.

CDR3 amino acids: CASGTPGNNEQFF. CDR3 coding DNA: TGTGCCAGCGGGACTCCCGGTAACAATGAGCAGTTCTTC. The chain combines TRBV6-5 with TRBJ2-1, with D perhaps matching TRBD2 (6 bases). CDR1 is MNHEY and CDR2 is SVGAGI in the germline V gene. The CDR3 contains 13 residues. The ends were cut back, 8 bases at V and 5 bases at J, with 13 bases in the middle.

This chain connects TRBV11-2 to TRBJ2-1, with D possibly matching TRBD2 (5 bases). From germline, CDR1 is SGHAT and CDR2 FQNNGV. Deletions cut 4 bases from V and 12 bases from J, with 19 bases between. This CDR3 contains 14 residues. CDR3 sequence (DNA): TGTGCCAGCAGCTCCCCTCGCGGGCCCCGGGGGCAGTTCTTC. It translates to CASSSPRGPRGQFF.

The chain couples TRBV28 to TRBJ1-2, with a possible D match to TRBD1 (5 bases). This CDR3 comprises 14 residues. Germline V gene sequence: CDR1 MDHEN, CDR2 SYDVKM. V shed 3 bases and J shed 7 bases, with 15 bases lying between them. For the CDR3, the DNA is TGTGCCAGCAGTTTGCCGGGGGGAGAGGGTGGCTACACCTTC. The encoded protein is CASSLPGGEGGYTF.

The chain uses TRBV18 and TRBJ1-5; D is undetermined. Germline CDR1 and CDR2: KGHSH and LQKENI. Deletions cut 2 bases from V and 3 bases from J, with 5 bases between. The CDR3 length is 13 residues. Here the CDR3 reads CASSPTLNQPQHF. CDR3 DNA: TGTGCCAGCTCACCAACTCTCAATCAGCCCCAGCATTTT.